Listed below are T cell receptor beta chains from one sample, sequenced in a study of radiation and T cells in renal cell carcinoma. The method was immunoSEQ multiplex PCR; TCRdb's version includes in-frame clones alone and lacks a portion of them. Found here are 150,000 or so clones, over 80% of them singletons; the top ten hold approximately 13%. The starting material was blood, obtained from a patient whose treatment included radiotherapy and nephrectomy. The source is a woman between 50 and 59 years old with renal cell carcinoma. CDR3s include the opening cysteine and the closing phenylalanine or tryptophan. A D gene is named only where the DNA matches it firmly. The listing skips clone size in some rows; elsewhere it reads once, few, many or a size class.

J gene: TRBJ2-1; clone size: -; V gene: TRBV6-6; D gene: TRBD1; CDR3 protein: CASSYPGTGNGNEQFF; CDR3 DNA: TGTGCCAGCAGTTACCCCGGGACAGGGAATGGGAATGAGCAGTTCTTC
J gene: TRBJ2-3; clone size: -; V gene: TRBV4-1; D gene: -; CDR3 protein: CASSLLGHFTDTQYF; CDR3 DNA: TGCGCCAGCAGCCTCCTAGGGCATTTCACAGATACGCAGTATTTT
J gene: TRBJ2-1; clone size: -; V gene: TRBV7-7; D gene: -; CDR3 protein: CASSQRPDRGEQFF; CDR3 DNA: TGTGCTAGCAGCCAGCGGCCCGACCGGGGTGAGCAGTTCTTC
J gene: TRBJ2-2; clone size: -; V gene: TRBV7-7; D gene: TRBD1; CDR3 protein: CASSLGDRYTGELFF; CDR3 DNA: TGTGCTAGCAGCTTAGGGGACAGGTACACCGGGGAGCTGTTTTTT
J gene: TRBJ2-7; clone size: -; V gene: TRBV29-1; D gene: -; CDR3 protein: CSVGAGPSYEQYF; CDR3 DNA: TGCAGCGTTGGGGCAGGACCGTCCTACGAGCAGTACTTC
J gene: TRBJ1-1; clone size: -; V gene: TRBV6-5; D gene: -; CDR3 protein: CASSFKQGRGPEAFF; CDR3 DNA: TGTGCCAGCAGTTTTAAACAGGGCCGGGGACCTGAAGCTTTCTTT
J gene: TRBJ1-1; clone size: -; V gene: TRBV19; D gene: -; CDR3 protein: CASSIYGGTEAFF; CDR3 DNA: TGTGCCAGTAGTATTTACGGGGGAACCGAAGCTTTCTTT
J gene: TRBJ2-7; clone size: -; V gene: TRBV13; D gene: -; CDR3 protein: CASGVFYEQYF; CDR3 DNA: TGTGCCAGCGGAGTTTTCTACGAGCAGTACTTC
J gene: TRBJ1-4; clone size: -; V gene: TRBV5-1; D gene: -; CDR3 protein: CASRVNLNEKLFF; CDR3 DNA: TGCGCCAGCAGGGTGAACCTTAATGAAAAACTGTTTTTT
J gene: TRBJ1-3; clone size: -; V gene: TRBV7-2; D gene: -; CDR3 protein: CASSLVVGSGNTIYF; CDR3 DNA: TGTGCCAGCAGCTTAGTTGTCGGCTCTGGAAACACCATATATTTT
J gene: TRBJ1-1; clone size: -; V gene: TRBV5-1; D gene: -; CDR3 protein: CASSLVGTPRRATSDTEAFF; CDR3 DNA: TGCGCCAGCAGCTTGGTGGGGACGCCGAGGCGCGCCACCTCGGACACTGAAGCTTTCTTT
J gene: TRBJ2-5; clone size: many; V gene: TRBV7-9; D gene: -; CDR3 protein: CASSLTETQYF; CDR3 DNA: TGTGCCAGCAGCTTAACGGAGACCCAGTACTTC
J gene: TRBJ1-1; clone size: -; V gene: TRBV29-1; D gene: -; CDR3 protein: CSVEDWGSEAFF; CDR3 DNA: TGCAGCGTTGAAGATTGGGGCAGTGAAGCTTTCTTT
J gene: TRBJ1-4; clone size: -; V gene: TRBV29-1; D gene: -; CDR3 protein: CSVAWELREKLFF; CDR3 DNA: TGCAGCGTTGCATGGGAACTTCGGGAAAAACTGTTTTTT
J gene: TRBJ2-1; clone size: -; V gene: TRBV5-1; D gene: -; CDR3 protein: CASSLVVGNEQFF; CDR3 DNA: TGCGCCAGCAGCTTGGTCGTTGGGAATGAGCAGTTCTTC
J gene: TRBJ1-2; clone size: -; V gene: TRBV11-2; D gene: -; CDR3 protein: CASSLATGNYGYTF; CDR3 DNA: TGTGCCAGCAGCTTAGCAACGGGAAACTATGGCTACACCTTC
J gene: TRBJ1-6; clone size: -; V gene: TRBV7-3; D gene: TRBD1; CDR3 protein: CASRETGENSPLHF; CDR3 DNA: TGTGCCAGCAGAGAGACAGGGGAAAACTCACCCCTCCACTTT
J gene: TRBJ2-3; clone size: -; V gene: TRBV6-5; D gene: -; CDR3 protein: CASSIRTPPGQYF; CDR3 DNA: TGTGCCAGCAGTATAAGGACGCCCCCGGGGCAGTATTTT
J gene: TRBJ2-3; clone size: -; V gene: TRBV5-1; D gene: -; CDR3 protein: CASSSAGNTDTQYF; CDR3 DNA: TGCGCCAGCAGCTCTGCGGGAAACACAGATACGCAGTATTTT
J gene: TRBJ2-5; clone size: -; V gene: TRBV5-1; D gene: TRBD2; CDR3 protein: CASSLGLAGYQETQYF; CDR3 DNA: TGCGCCAGCAGCTTGGGCCTAGCGGGGTATCAAGAGACCCAGTACTTC